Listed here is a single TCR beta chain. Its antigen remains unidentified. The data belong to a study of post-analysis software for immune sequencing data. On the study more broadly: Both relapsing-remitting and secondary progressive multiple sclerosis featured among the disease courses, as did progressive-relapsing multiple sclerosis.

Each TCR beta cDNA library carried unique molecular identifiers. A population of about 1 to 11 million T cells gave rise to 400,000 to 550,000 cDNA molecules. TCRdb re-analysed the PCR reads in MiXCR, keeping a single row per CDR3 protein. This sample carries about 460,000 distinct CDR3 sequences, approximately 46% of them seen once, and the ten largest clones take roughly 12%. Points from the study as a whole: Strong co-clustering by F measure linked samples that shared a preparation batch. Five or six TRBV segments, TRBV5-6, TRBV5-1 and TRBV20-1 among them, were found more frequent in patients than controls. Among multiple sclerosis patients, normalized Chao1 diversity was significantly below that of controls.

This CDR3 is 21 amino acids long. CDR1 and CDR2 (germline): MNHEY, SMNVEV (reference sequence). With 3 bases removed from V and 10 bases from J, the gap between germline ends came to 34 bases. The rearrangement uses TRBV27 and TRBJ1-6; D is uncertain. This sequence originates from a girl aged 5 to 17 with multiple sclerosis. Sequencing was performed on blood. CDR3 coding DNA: TGTGCCAGCAGTTTTAACCCCCCCATAGCACCGGACGGGTCTTTGGGCTCACCCCTCCACTTT. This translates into CASSFNPPIAPDGSLGSPLHF.